A selection of T cell receptor beta chains follows, all from one sample in a study of memory CD4+ T cells and cytomegalovirus serostatus. Sequenced by immunoSEQ multiplex PCR; TCRdb stores in-frame clones only, minus some. Of about 73,000 clones in the sample, around 80% were seen once. Sequenced: memory CD4+ T cells from blood. These receptors were obtained from an adult in good health and CMV-seropositive. CDR3s include the opening cysteine and the closing phenylalanine or tryptophan. Clone size is given for some rows only: seen once, a few or many times, or a class if the clone is expanded.

cdr3_aa	clone_size	v_call	j_call
CASSTGLSTDTQYF	NA	TRBV6-6	TRBJ2-3
CASSVLYSNQPQHF	NA	TRBV2	TRBJ1-5
CASSLGPAGELFF	NA	TRBV27	TRBJ2-2
CASGTGDYGYTF	NA	TRBV6-1	TRBJ1-2
CASSPGLAGGRNEQFF	NA	TRBV4-3	TRBJ2-1
CASSQGQGAIAYYGYTF	NA	TRBV14	TRBJ1-2
CSVELQGQLGNTIYF	NA	TRBV29-1	TRBJ1-3
CASSSLPPLNEQFF	NA	TRBV5-4	TRBJ2-1
CASSDSSGANVLTF	NA	TRBV19	TRBJ2-6
CAWSRGQGNTIYF	NA	TRBV30	TRBJ1-3
CAGARDSDNEQFF	NA	TRBV2	TRBJ2-1
CASSADRGTEAFF	NA	TRBV7-2	TRBJ1-1
CASTPLLGSRISNQPQHF	NA	TRBV19	TRBJ1-5
CASSGDQPQHF	few	TRBV2	TRBJ1-5
CASSLEFGLNTEAFF	NA	TRBV7-9	TRBJ1-1
CASRRTGTINEQFF	NA	TRBV5-1	TRBJ2-1
CASSQDLGSPLHF	NA	TRBV4-2	TRBJ1-6
CASSTGQGGSPLHF	NA	TRBV19	TRBJ1-6
CAIAGTGGYNEQFF	NA	TRBV30	TRBJ2-1
CASSLGSGIYGYTF	NA	TRBV27	TRBJ1-2
CASSGTSNQPQHF	NA	TRBV2	TRBJ1-5
CASSVRGSTDTQYF	NA	TRBV9	TRBJ2-3
CASSIGRQPQYNEQFF	NA	TRBV19	TRBJ2-1
CASSPGRAGELFF	NA	TRBV5-4	TRBJ2-2